This TCR beta chain is from a study of blood T cell repertoires in COVID-19. Across the study: Material from acute and convalescent COVID-19 was sourced from the United States, Italy and Spain.

Germline CDR1 reads SGHDT; CDR2 reads YYEEEE. This CDR3 has 14 amino acids. The V end was cut by 1 base, the J end by 4 bases, with 9 bases between. Per the original methods: Reference gene primer amplification in the assay estimated nucleated cell counts. Method: immunoSEQ multiplex PCR; TCRdb's copy keeps in-frame clones and lacks some. Clone size and V and J calls were adopted from that table, with D and trimming inferred from the DNA. The repertoire holds roughly 180,000 clones, with 94% as singletons. This TCR was sampled from a man between 25 and 39 years old with COVID-19, enrolled during active disease. This sequence joins TRBV5-6 and TRBJ1-5; D is unresolved. The sample was peripheral blood. CDR3: CASSLYGGNQPQHF. CDR3 DNA: TGTGCCAGCAGCTTGTACGGAGGGAATCAGCCCCAGCATTTT.